The 21 T cell receptor beta chains listed next were all sequenced from one sample in a study of regulatory T cells in long-lasting Graves disease. Arm-PCR of CDR3 regions and iRepertoire HTBI primers were the basis on which TCR beta libraries were built. A single record per CDR3 protein comes from TCRdb applying MiXCR to the multiplex PCR reads. The sample yields hundreds of thousands of distinct CDR3 sequences, 13% seen once. Specified time point: newly diagnosed GD, antithyroid drugs for less than 3 months. From PBMCs, RNA was extracted and then used to make the TCR library. The sample was also reused in another study, on T cells in Graves' hyperthyroidism and ophthalmopathy.

The material was peripheral blood mononuclear cells (PBMCs), obtained at new diagnosis, from a patient treated with antithyroid drugs. Receptors originate from a man aged 25-45 years with Graves disease.

This clonotype was seen at least ten times. This chain uses TRBV6-2 or TRBV6-3 with TRBJ2-3; D ambiguous. V shed 4 bases and J shed 4 bases, with 12 bases lying between them. The CDR3 is 14 amino acids. The germline CDR1 and CDR2 sequences are MNHEY and SVGEGT. The CDR3 protein is CASSSDMDSDTQYF. The CDR3 DNA sequence: TGTGCCAGCAGTTCCGACATGGATTCAGATACGCAGTATTTT.

The chain couples TRBV19 to TRBJ2-1, with 9 bases aligning to TRBD2. The junction had 8 bases not matched to a gene; V was cut back by 7 bases and J by 1 base. CDR1 is LNHDA and CDR2 is SQIVND in the germline V gene (reference sequence). This CDR3 has 16 residues. The CDR3: CASKGSSGKSYNEQFF. The CDR3 coding sequence is TGTGCCAGTAAAGGGTCTAGCGGGAAGTCCTACAATGAGCAGTTCTTC.

There are a few counts of this clonotype. V and J are TRBV20-1 and TRBJ2-5, with TRBD1 identical over 8 bases. The CDR3 is 16 residues long. Germline assignment: CDR1 DFQATT and CDR2 SNEGSKA (reference sequence). The trim removed 6 bases at V and 5 bases at J, leaving 17 bases unmatched. CDR3 sequence: CSATRRRTGSRETQYF. As DNA, the CDR3 is TGCAGTGCGACGCGACGAAGGACAGGGAGTAGGGAGACCCAGTACTTC.

V is TRBV29-1 and J is TRBJ2-1; 10 positions match TRBD2. J gave up 6 bases and V 3 bases, and 5 bases lay outside the gene matches. From germline, CDR1 is SQVTM and CDR2 ANQGSEA. CDR3 length: 14 residues. CDR3 sequence: CSVDTSGIFNEQFF. The CDR3 DNA sequence: TGCAGCGTTGATACTAGCGGGATCTTCAATGAGCAGTTCTTC.

V gene TRBV7-8 combines with J gene TRBJ1-5, with D hard to call. V was trimmed by 2 bases and J by 6 bases, leaving 8 bases between them. Per the germline V gene, CDR1 is SGHVS and CDR2 is FQNEAQ. This CDR3 has 13 amino acids. The CDR3 here is CASSLTAVQPQHF. The CDR3 region has the DNA TGTGCCAGCAGCTTAACGGCCGTTCAGCCCCAGCATTTT.

About this clonotype itself: The junction does not match germline at one end; this may be a read error. The CDR3 DNA is TGTGCCAGCAGTGACTCCGGACTAGCGGGAGGGCCCTCCTACGAGCAGTACTTC. As protein: CASSDSGLAGGPSYEQYF. This rearrangement joins TRBV6-2 or TRBV6-3 to TRBJ2-7, with 15 bases aligning to TRBD2. The length of the CDR3 is 18 residues. Per germline, CDR1 MNHEY and CDR2 SVGEGT.

In its sample, this clonotype was seen many times. The V call is TRBV13, the J call TRBJ2-3; 13 nucleotides line up with TRBD2. CDR3 length: 16 residues. In germline, CDR1 is PRHDT, CDR2 FYEKMQ (reference sequence). Germline trimming cut 4 bases from V and 3 bases from J; bases unmatched to any gene: 4. CDR3 nucleotide sequence: TGTGCCAGCAGCTCGCGGGGACTAGCGGGAACAGATACGCAGTATTTT. Translated, it gives CASSSRGLAGTDTQYF.

Ten or more counts support this clonotype. The CDR3 nucleotides are TGTGCCAGCAGCCTCGGGTCGGGGGAATTGCTCTACGAGCAGTACTTC. This gives the protein CASSLGSGELLYEQYF. The chain combines TRBV11-1 with TRBJ2-7; D possibly corresponds to TRBD2 (6 bases). V was trimmed by 5 bases and J by 3 bases, leaving 20 bases between them. This CDR3 is built from 16 residues. Germline lookup yields CDR1 SGHAT and CDR2 FQDESV (reference sequence). The full variable domain, its missing parts supplied by reference TRBV11-1 and TRBJ2-7, is EAEVAQSPRYKITEKSQAVAFWCDPISGHATLYWYRQILGQGPELLVQFQDESVVDDSQLPKDRFSAERLKGVDSTLKIQPAELGDSAMYLCASSLGSGELLYEQYFGPGTRLTVT.

The rearrangement links TRBV3-1 to TRBJ2-7, with TRBD1 matching over 9 bases. CDR1 LGHDT and CDR2 YNNKEL come from the germline V gene (reference sequence). The V gene end was trimmed by 4 bases and the J gene end by 5 bases; junction bases not matched to a gene: 6. The CDR3 totals 14 residues. DNA for the CDR3: TGTGCCAGCAGCCCTTCAGACAGGGGGAACGAGCAGTACTTC. It yields the protein CASSPSDRGNEQYF.

The chain is built from TRBV20-1 and TRBJ1-5, with D unresolved. V was pared by 3 bases and J by 0 bases, with 15 bases between. Germline CDR1 DFQATT, CDR2 SNEGSKA (reference sequence). The CDR3 runs to 16 residues. CDR3 protein: CSARERELFSNQPQHF. The CDR3 DNA sequence: TGCAGTGCTAGGGAGCGGGAACTCTTTAGCAATCAGCCCCAGCATTTT.

This clonotype was seen a single time. A read error is possible here, since a much larger clone lies one base away. The chain has TRBV19 and TRBJ1-1; D unclear. The germline V gene encodes CDR1 LNHDA and CDR2 SQIVND (reference sequence). This CDR3 has 13 residues. Trimming pared 8 bases from V and 1 base from J, leaving 11 bases between. The CDR3 loop is CASGDGWNTEAFF. CDR3 in DNA: TGTGCCAGTGGCGATGGGTGGAACACTGAAGCTTTCTTT. The variable domain in full, with the rest retrieved from reference TRBV19 and TRBJ1-1, is DGGITQSPKYLFRKEGQNVTLSCEQNLNHDAMYWYRQDPGQGLRLIYYSQIVNDFQKGDIAEGYSVSREKKESFPLTVTSAQKNPTAFYLCASGDGWNTEAFFGQGTRLTVV.

The chain joins TRBV3-1 to TRBJ1-2; a weak D match, TRBD1 (5 bases). There are 14 residues in the CDR3. Germline V CDR1 and CDR2: LGHDT, YNNKEL (reference sequence). Deletions cut 7 bases from V and 2 bases from J, with 14 bases between. In DNA, the CDR3 is TGTGCCAGCAATCCCCAGGGATTAAACTATGGCTACACCTTC. It codes for CASNPQGLNYGYTF.

This clonotype was seen many times. Germline and junction disagree at one end, which may indicate a read error. The J gene is TRBJ2-1, the V gene TRBV5-1; D remains ambiguous. In germline, CDR1 is SGHRS, CDR2 YFSETQ. This CDR3 is 13 amino acids long. CDR3 in DNA: TGCGCCAGCAGCTACCAGCCTGGCAATGGGCAGTTCTTC. This translates into CASSYQPGNGQFF.

This clonotype was seen at least ten times. V and J are TRBV20-1 and TRBJ2-5, with 9 positions matching TRBD2. The junction had 17 bases not matched to a gene; V was cut back by 5 bases and J by 7 bases. Germline V gives CDR1 DFQATT, CDR2 SNEGSKA (reference sequence). CDR3 length: 16 residues. For the CDR3, the DNA is TGCAGTGCTCGAAAAAGCGGGAGGCAGGGGGGAGGGACCCAGTACTTC. Its protein is CSARKSGRQGGGTQYF.

This clonotype was seen at least ten times. This chain connects TRBV6-1 to TRBJ2-1; 10 bases align to TRBD2. The CDR3 is 14 amino acids. Germline V gene data show CDR1 as MNHNS and CDR2 as SASEGT. V dropped 6 bases and J dropped 4; count of bases not matched to a gene: 3. DNA for the CDR3: TGTGCCAGCAGCAGCGGGAGGGGATACAATGAGCAGTTCTTC. The encoded protein is CASSSGRGYNEQFF.

This clonotype was picked up a small number of times. The chain links TRBV19 to TRBJ2-1; TRBD2 matches at 14 bases. Germline loops: CDR1 LNHDA, CDR2 SQIVND (reference sequence). This CDR3 comprises 14 residues. The V segment lost 9 bases and the J segment 6 bases; nucleotides outside the gene matches: 4. Written as DNA, the CDR3 is TGTGCCAGCCCGACTAGCGGGAGGGGCAATGAGCAGTTCTTC. Its translation is CASPTSGRGNEQFF.

This clonotype was seen more than once but under ten times. V usage is TRBV30 and J usage is TRBJ1-3; 7 bases are a match to TRBD1. There are 15 residues in the CDR3. Germline V lookup: CDR1 GTSNPN, CDR2 SVGIG (reference sequence). V dropped 3 bases and J dropped 0; count of bases not matched to a gene: 5. The CDR3 DNA is TGTGCCTGGAGCAGGGACAGTTTCTCTGGAAACACCATATATTTT. It yields the protein CAWSRDSFSGNTIYF.

The rearrangement uses TRBV6-2 or TRBV6-3 and TRBJ1-3; D not resolved. The V end was cut by 5 bases, the J end by 0 bases, with 17 bases between. The germline CDR1 and CDR2 sequences are MNHEY and SVGEGT. There are 17 residues in the CDR3. The CDR3 loop is CASSPGMGLDSGNTIYF. The DNA of the CDR3 is TGTGCCAGCAGTCCCGGGATGGGTCTCGACTCTGGAAACACCATATATTTT.

This clonotype was recorded at least ten times. The rearrangement joins TRBV7-2 to TRBJ2-1; 7 bases map to TRBD2. Germline V CDR1 and CDR2: SGHTA, FQGNSA. The CDR3 sequence is 16 residues long. Losses at the gene ends were 5 bases for V and 9 bases for J; bases not matched to a gene: 16. The CDR3 spells CASSPRLGREFVEQFF. The DNA of the CDR3 is TGTGCCAGCAGCCCCCGACTAGGGCGGGAGTTTGTTGAGCAGTTCTTC.

In this sample, this clonotype turned up many times. The chain carries TRBV3-1 and TRBJ2-7; TRBD1 aligns across 7 bases. CDR3 length: 14 amino acids. Germline CDR1 LGHDT, CDR2 YNNKEL (reference sequence). Unmatched junction bases numbered 3, after V lost 1 base and J lost 3 bases. CDR3 bases: TGTGCCAGCAGCCAAGTTGGGGACAGCTACGAGCAGTACTTC. Translation: CASSQVGDSYEQYF.

There are many counts of this clonotype. V gene TRBV5-6 combines with J gene TRBJ2-5, with D unclear. The CDR3 extends over 15 amino acids. Germline assignment: CDR1 SGHDT and CDR2 YYEEEE. V was trimmed by 1 base and J by 2 bases, leaving 12 bases between them. Here the CDR3 reads CASSLMVSLQETQYF. The DNA for the CDR3 is TGTGCCAGCAGCTTGATGGTCAGTCTGCAAGAGACCCAGTACTTC.